Listed below are T cell receptor beta chains from one sample, sequenced in a study of identical twins. TCRdb analysed the 5' RACE reads with MiXCR anew, one entry per CDR3 protein. The sample holds some 460,000 distinct CDR3 sequences; about 14% are singletons and the top ten take over 0.5%. These sequences were also reported in another study, on yellow fever vaccine responses in identical twins.

The sequenced sample was CD4+ T cells sorted from blood. The source is a woman younger than 35 in good health. The CDR3 runs from the conserved cysteine through the conserved F or W. D genes are given only for firm matches.

CDR3 protein | D gene | J gene | V gene
CASSFADRGRGTDTQYF | TRBD1 | TRBJ2-3 | TRBV6-5
CASHGPQETQYF | . | TRBJ2-5 | TRBV5-1
CAISEADRKTYEQYF | TRBD1 | TRBJ2-7 | TRBV10-3
CASRARTDPRDEQYF | . | TRBJ2-7 | TRBV2
CASSYSGAATNEKLFF | . | TRBJ1-4 | TRBV6-5
CASSFVALGSEQYF | . | TRBJ2-7 | TRBV6-2/TRBV6-3
CASRTGLGEQYF | TRBD1 | TRBJ2-7 | TRBV6-2/TRBV6-3
CSAYRTGSSYEQYF | TRBD1 | TRBJ2-7 | TRBV20-1
CASSPRPRFF | . | TRBJ2-1 | TRBV12-3/TRBV12-4
CASSQGPLGEFF | . | TRBJ2-1 | TRBV3-1
CASSLDHAATNEKLFF | . | TRBJ1-4 | TRBV11-3
CASTGRTSRETQYF | TRBD2 | TRBJ2-5 | TRBV2
CASSFAGWTSGDQETQYF | TRBD2 | TRBJ2-5 | TRBV28
CASSYSETNTGELFF | . | TRBJ2-2 | TRBV6-5
CSARARTVRMGELFF | . | TRBJ2-2 | TRBV20-1
CAISDLTGGGTDTQYF | . | TRBJ2-3 | TRBV10-3
CASSGSSPGLASYNEQFF | TRBD2 | TRBJ2-1 | TRBV11-1
CATSELGELFF | . | TRBJ2-2 | TRBV24-1
CASSLGHSGSTDTQYF | TRBD2 | TRBJ2-3 | TRBV5-1
CASSQASGEYEQYF | TRBD2 | TRBJ2-7 | TRBV3-1
CASSQPGLVQETQYF | TRBD2 | TRBJ2-5 | TRBV5-1
CASRVAGGNTGELFF | TRBD2 | TRBJ2-2 | TRBV7-2
CASSQDHPGVPNTGELFF | . | TRBJ2-2 | TRBV3-1
CASSRGQFYNSPLHF | . | TRBJ1-6 | TRBV7-9
CATWGGSRTSTDTQYF | TRBD2 | TRBJ2-3 | TRBV6-1
CSARARTSGYNEQFF | TRBD2 | TRBJ2-1 | TRBV20-1
CASSSGTSGITDTQYF | TRBD2 | TRBJ2-3 | TRBV11-2
CASSQSSGGADTQYF | TRBD2 | TRBJ2-3 | TRBV5-1
CASSLVLGGAYEQYF | . | TRBJ2-7 | TRBV11-1
CASSRTGGVSYEQYF | . | TRBJ2-7 | TRBV7-2
CSARAQAYNQPQHF | . | TRBJ1-5 | TRBV20-1
CASSLRAGGMFF | TRBD2 | TRBJ2-1 | TRBV11-2
CASSLDGTGPEKLFF | TRBD1 | TRBJ1-4 | TRBV12-3/TRBV12-4
CASSTPGAYEQYF | . | TRBJ2-7 | TRBV5-1
CASSQPRGADTQYF | . | TRBJ2-3 | TRBV4-1
CASSRGLAGASPSEQYF | TRBD2 | TRBJ2-7 | TRBV7-2
CASSPRTAGELFF | . | TRBJ2-2 | TRBV5-1
CATSTGGWGAGYEQYF | . | TRBJ2-7 | TRBV15
CASSLEGRGETQYF | . | TRBJ2-5 | TRBV5-1
CASSAPGLGLGEQYF | TRBD2 | TRBJ2-7 | TRBV19
CASSLEGLKGGYGYTF | . | TRBJ1-2 | TRBV7-2
CASSAEVNYGYTF | . | TRBJ1-2 | TRBV10-2
CASRKTGGGLEQYF | TRBD1 | TRBJ2-7 | TRBV2
CSSGAEERSSYEQYF | . | TRBJ2-7 | TRBV29-1
CAWTVRGASTDTQYF | . | TRBJ2-3 | TRBV30
CASSLGAGREITDTQYF | TRBD2 | TRBJ2-3 | TRBV12-3/TRBV12-4
CASSSRYREPYEQYF | . | TRBJ2-7 | TRBV5-4
CASRDKRNEKLFF | . | TRBJ1-4 | TRBV28
CASSPQTGLSYEQYF | TRBD1 | TRBJ2-7 | TRBV7-9
CASSVVSGNTGELFF | . | TRBJ2-2 | TRBV9
CASSPLPPYNEQFF | . | TRBJ2-1 | TRBV7-6
CATQDSGEHNEQFF | . | TRBJ2-1 | TRBV24-1
CASSLGGWLAAQTQYF | TRBD2 | TRBJ2-5 | TRBV7-2
CASSPGPGGNQPQHF | . | TRBJ1-5 | TRBV5-1
CSARPRLAGRYEQYF | TRBD2 | TRBJ2-7 | TRBV20-1
CASSLLGPRHYGYTF | . | TRBJ1-2 | TRBV27
CASSFGSNYGYTF | . | TRBJ1-2 | TRBV7-9
CASSGSWDGSEQFF | . | TRBJ2-1 | TRBV9
CASTSYTNEQFF | . | TRBJ2-1 | TRBV27